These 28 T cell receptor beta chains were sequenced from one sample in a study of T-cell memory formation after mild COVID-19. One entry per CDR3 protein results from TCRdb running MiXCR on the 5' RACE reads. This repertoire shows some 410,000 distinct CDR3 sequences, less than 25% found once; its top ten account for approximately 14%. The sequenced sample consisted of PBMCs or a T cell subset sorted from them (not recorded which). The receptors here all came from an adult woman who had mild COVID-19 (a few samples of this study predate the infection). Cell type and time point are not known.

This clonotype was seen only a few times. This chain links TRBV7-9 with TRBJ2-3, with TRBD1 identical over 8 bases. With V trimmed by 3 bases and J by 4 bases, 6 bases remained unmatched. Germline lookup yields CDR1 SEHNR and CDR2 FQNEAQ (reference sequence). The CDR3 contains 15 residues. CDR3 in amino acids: CASSLTGELADTQYF. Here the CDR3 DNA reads TGTGCCAGCAGCTTGACAGGGGAGTTGGCAGATACGCAGTATTTT. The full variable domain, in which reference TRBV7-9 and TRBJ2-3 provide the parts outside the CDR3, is DTGVSQNPRHKITKRGQNVTFRCDPISEHNRLYWYRQTLGQGPEFLTYFQNEAQLEKSRLLSDRFSAERPKGSFSTLEIQRTEQGDSAMYLCASSLTGELADTQYFGPGTRLTVL.

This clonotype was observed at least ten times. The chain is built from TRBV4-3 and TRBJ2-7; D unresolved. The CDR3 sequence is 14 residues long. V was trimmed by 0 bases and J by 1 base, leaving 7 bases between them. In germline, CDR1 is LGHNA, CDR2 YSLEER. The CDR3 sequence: CASSQDRSSYEQYF. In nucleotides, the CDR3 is TGCGCCAGCAGCCAAGACAGGAGTTCCTACGAGCAGTACTTC.

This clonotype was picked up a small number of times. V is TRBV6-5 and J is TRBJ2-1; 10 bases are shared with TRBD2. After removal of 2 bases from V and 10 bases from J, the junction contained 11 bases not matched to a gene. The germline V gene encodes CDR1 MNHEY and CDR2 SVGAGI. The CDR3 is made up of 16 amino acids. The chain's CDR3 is CASSYRTSGGGWEQFF. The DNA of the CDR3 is TGTGCCAGCAGTTACCGGACTAGCGGAGGGGGATGGGAGCAGTTCTTC.

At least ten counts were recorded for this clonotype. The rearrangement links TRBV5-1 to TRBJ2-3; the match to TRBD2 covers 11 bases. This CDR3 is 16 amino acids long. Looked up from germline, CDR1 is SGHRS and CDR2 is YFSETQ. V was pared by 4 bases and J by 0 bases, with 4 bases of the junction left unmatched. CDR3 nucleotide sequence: TGCGCCAGCAGCCTGAGACTAGCGGGAAGCACAGATACGCAGTATTTT. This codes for CASSLRLAGSTDTQYF.

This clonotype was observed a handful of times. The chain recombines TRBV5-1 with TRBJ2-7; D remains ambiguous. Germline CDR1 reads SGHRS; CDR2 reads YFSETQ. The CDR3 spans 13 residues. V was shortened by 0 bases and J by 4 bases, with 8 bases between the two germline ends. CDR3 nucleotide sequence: TGCGCCAGCAGCTTGGTTGTGGGTTACGAGCAGTACTTC. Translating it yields CASSLVVGYEQYF.

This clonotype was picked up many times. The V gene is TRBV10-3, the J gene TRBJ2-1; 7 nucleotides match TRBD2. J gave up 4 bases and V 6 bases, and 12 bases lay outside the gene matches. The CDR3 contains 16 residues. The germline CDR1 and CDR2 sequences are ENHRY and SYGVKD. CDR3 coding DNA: TGTGCCATCAGGAGAGTAGCGGGCACACCATACAATGAGCAGTTCTTC. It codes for CAIRRVAGTPYNEQFF.

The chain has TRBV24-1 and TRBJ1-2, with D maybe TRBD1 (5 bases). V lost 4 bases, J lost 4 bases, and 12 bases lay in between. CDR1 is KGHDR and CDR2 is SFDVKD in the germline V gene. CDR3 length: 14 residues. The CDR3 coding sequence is TGTGCCACCAGTGAAGACAGCCTCGTCTATGGCTACACCTTC. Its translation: CATSEDSLVYGYTF.

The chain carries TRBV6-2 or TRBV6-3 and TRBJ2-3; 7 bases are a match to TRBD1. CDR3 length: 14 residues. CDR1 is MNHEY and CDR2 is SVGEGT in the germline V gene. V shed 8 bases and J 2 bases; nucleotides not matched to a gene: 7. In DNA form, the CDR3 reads TGTGCCAGCCGCCGGGACAGAGACACAGATACGCAGTATTTT. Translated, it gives CASRRDRDTDTQYF.

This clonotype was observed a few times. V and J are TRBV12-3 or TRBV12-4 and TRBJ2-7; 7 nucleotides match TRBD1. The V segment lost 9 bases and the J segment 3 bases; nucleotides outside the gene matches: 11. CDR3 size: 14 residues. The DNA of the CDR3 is TGTGCCAGTCAACCGGGACAGCGAGGCTACGAGCAGTACTTC. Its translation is CASQPGQRGYEQYF.

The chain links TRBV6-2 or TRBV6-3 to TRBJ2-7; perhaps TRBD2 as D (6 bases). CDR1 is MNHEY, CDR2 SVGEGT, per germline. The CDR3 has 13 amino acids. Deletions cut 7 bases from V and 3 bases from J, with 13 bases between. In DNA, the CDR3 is TGTGCCAGCACGATAGCGGACAACTACGAGCAGTACTTC. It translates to CASTIADNYEQYF.

The CDR3 sequence is CASSHPSRGDDTQYF. The CDR3 DNA sequence: TGTGCCAGCAGCCACCCCAGTAGGGGGGATGATACGCAGTATTTT. The chain joins TRBV4-2 to TRBJ2-3; D could derive from TRBD1 or TRBD2 (6 bases each). The V gene lost 3 bases and the J gene lost 6 bases, with 16 bases spanning the gap. Germline V gives CDR1 LGHNA, CDR2 YNFKEQ. The CDR3 is made up of 15 amino acids.

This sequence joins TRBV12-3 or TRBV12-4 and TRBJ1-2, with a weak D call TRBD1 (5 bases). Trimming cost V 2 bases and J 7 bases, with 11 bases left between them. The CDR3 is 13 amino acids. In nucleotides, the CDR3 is TGTGCCAGCAGTTTAAACTCAGGGAGTGGCTACACCTTC. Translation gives CASSLNSGSGYTF.

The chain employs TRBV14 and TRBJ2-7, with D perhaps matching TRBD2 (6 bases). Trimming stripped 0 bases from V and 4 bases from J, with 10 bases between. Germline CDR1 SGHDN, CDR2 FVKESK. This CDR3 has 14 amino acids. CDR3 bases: TGTGCCAGCAGCCAAGATGCTAGCGATTACGAGCAGTACTTC. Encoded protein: CASSQDASDYEQYF.

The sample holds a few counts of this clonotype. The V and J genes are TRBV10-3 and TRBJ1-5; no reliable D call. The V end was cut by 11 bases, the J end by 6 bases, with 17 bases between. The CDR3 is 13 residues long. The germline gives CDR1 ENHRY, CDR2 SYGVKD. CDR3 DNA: TGTGCCGGCGGCCCGGACGGAGCTCAGCCCCAGCATTTT. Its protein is CAGGPDGAQPQHF.

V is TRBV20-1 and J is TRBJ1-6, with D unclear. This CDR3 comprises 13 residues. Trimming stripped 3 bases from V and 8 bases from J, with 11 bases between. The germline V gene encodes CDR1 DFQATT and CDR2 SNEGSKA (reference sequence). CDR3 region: CSARGHSHSPLHF. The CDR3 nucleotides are TGCAGTGCTAGGGGTCATTCGCATTCACCCCTCCACTTT.

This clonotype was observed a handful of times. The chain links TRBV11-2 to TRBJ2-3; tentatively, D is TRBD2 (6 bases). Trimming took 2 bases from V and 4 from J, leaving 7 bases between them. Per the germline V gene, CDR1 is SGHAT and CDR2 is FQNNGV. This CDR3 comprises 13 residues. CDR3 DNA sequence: TGTGCCAGCAGCTTATGGGGGGCAGATACGCAGTATTTT. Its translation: CASSLWGADTQYF. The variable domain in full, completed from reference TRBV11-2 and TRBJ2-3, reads EAGVAQSPRYKIIEKRQSVAFWCNPISGHATLYWYQQILGQGPKLLIQFQNNGVVDDSQLPKDRFSAERLKGVDSTLKIQPAKLEDSAVYLCASSLWGADTQYFGPGTRLTVL.

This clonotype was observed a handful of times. The CDR3 DNA sequence: TGTGCCAGCAGCTTACAGATAGAGACCCAGTACTTC. The encoded protein is CASSLQIETQYF. The V gene is TRBV7-2, the J gene TRBJ2-5; D call uncertain. Trimming cost V 2 bases and J 4 bases, with 5 bases left between them. The CDR3 spans 12 residues. Germline CDR1 reads SGHTA; CDR2 reads FQGNSA.

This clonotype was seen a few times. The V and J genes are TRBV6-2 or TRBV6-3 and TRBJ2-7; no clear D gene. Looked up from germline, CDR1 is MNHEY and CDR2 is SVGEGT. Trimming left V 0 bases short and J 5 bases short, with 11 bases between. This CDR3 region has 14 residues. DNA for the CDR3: TGTGCCAGCAGTTACTCGGATCAGACGGACGAGCAGTACTTC. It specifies CASSYSDQTDEQYF.

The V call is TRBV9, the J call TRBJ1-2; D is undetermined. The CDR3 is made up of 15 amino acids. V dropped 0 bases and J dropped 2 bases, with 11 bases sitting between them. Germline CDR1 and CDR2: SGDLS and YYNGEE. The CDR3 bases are TGTGCCAGCAGCGTAGCCGTGACATCAAACTATGGCTACACCTTC. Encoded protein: CASSVAVTSNYGYTF.

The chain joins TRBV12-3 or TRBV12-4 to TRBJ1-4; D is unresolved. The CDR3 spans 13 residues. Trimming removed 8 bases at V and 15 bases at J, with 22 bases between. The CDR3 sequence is CASSEDLGKRLFF. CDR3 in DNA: TGTGCCAGCTCTGAGGATTTGGGTAAAAGGTTGTTTTTT.

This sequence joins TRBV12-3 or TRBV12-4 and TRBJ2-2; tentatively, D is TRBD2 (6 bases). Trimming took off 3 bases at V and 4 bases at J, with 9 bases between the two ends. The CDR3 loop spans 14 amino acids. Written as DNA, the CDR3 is TGTGCCAGCAGTTTGTCCGGGGGCACCGGGGAGCTGTTTTTT. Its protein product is CASSLSGGTGELFF.

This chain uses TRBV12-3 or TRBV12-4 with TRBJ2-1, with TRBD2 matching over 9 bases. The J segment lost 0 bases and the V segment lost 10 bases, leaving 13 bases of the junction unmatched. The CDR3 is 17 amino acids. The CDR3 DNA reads TGTGCCATCTCCGGACTAGCGTCCCCGAGCTCCTACAATGAGCAGTTCTTC. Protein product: CAISGLASPSSYNEQFF.

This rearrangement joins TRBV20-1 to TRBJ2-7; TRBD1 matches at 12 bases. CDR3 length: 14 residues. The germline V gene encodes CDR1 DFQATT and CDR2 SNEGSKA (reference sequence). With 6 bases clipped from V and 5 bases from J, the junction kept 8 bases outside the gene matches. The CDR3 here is CSATGTGGFNEQYF. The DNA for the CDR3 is TGCAGTGCCACCGGGACAGGGGGCTTCAACGAGCAGTACTTC.

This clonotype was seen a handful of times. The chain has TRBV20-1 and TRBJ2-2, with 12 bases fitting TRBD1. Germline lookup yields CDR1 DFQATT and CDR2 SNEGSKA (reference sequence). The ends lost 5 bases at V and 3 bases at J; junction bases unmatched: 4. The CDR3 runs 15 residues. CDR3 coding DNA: TGCAGTGCTCGGGACAGGGGGCGCGACACCGGGGAGCTGTTTTTT. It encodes CSARDRGRDTGELFF.

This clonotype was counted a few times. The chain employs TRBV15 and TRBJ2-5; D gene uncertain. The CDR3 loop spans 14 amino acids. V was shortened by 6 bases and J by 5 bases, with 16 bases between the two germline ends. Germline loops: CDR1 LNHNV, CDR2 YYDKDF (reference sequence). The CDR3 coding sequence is TGTGCCACCAGTCCTGCCGAAGGAGAGGAGACCCAGTACTTC. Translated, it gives CATSPAEGEETQYF.

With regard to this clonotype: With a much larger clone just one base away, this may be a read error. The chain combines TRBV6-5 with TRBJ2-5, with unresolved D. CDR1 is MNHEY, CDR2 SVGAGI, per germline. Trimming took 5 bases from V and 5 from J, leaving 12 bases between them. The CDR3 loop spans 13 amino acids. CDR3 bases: TGTGCCAGCAGTCACCAACCACACGAGACCCAGTACTTC. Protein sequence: CASSHQPHETQYF.

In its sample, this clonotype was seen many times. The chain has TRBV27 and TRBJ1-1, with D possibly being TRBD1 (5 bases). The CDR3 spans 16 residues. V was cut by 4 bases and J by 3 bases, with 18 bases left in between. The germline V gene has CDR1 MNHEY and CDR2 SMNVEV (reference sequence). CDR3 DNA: TGTGCCAGCAGTTCGAATACCGGGGGTTGGCACACTGAAGCTTTCTTT. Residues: CASSSNTGGWHTEAFF.

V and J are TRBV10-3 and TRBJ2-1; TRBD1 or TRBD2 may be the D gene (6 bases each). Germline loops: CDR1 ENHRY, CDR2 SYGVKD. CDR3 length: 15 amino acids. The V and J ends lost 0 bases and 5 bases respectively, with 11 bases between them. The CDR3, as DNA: TGTGCCATCAGTGAGTCCTCCCGGGGGCACAATGAGCAGTTCTTC. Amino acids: CAISESSRGHNEQFF.